The clone carrying this T cell receptor beta chain was counted at least ten times. TCR beta CDR3 regions were amplified from RNA transcripts. The primer set for the first-round RT-PCR of the TCR CDR3 was HTBI. TCRdb analysed the multiplex PCR reads with MiXCR anew, one entry per CDR3 protein. The sample yields about 500,000 distinct CDR3 sequences, 15% to 20% seen once. The data were taken from a study of T cells in Graves' hyperthyroidism and ophthalmopathy. CDR3 length: 15 residues. Germline trimming cut 6 bases from V and 0 bases from J; bases unmatched to any gene: 3. This receptor was obtained from a woman in her twenties or thirties with Graves' ophthalmopathy. V is TRBV12-3 or TRBV12-4 and J is TRBJ2-2, with 8 bases that match TRBD1. Input material: blood. The CDR3 DNA reads as TGTGCCAGCAGCCTGGGACAGGCGAACACCGGGGAGCTGTTTTTT. It specifies CASSLGQANTGELFF.